The clone carrying this TCR beta chain occurred many times. What it recognizes is unknown. These data are taken from a study of T cells in Graves' hyperthyroidism and ophthalmopathy. Amplification yielded TCR beta CDR3 regions, with RNA transcripts as the source. First-round RT-PCR with HTBI primers amplified the TCR CDR3 region. One entry per CDR3 protein, called by TCRdb with MiXCR from the multiplex PCR reads. The top ten clones hold 9% to 9.5% of a sample with hundreds of thousands of distinct CDR3 sequences, under 15% of them seen once. If no ophthalmopathy progression occurred within 18 months, Graves' hyperthyroidism was stable. V gave up 7 bases and J gave up 7 bases, with 22 bases separating them. CDR3 length equals 15 residues. CDR1 and CDR2 (germline): MNHNS, SASEGT. Findings and limits, study-wide: Separation of ophthalmopathy from stable hyperthyroidism was achieved by a 13 V-J model. Among thyroid clonotypes expanded above 0.001, most also appeared in blood.

The chain uses TRBV6-1 and TRBJ1-1; TRBD1 is a possible D gene (6 bases). The specimen sequenced was blood. This receptor was obtained from a woman younger than 35 with Graves' hyperthyroidism. The CDR3, as DNA: TGTGCCAGCACCTTCGCCGCGGGACACGAAAATGAAGCTTTCTTT. Its translation is CASTFAAGHENEAFF.